The clone carrying this T cell receptor (beta chain) was counted ten times or more. TCR beta CDR3 regions were amplified from RNA transcripts. The HTBI primer set drove a first-round RT-PCR of the TCR CDR3. TCRdb re-analysed the multiplex PCR reads in MiXCR, keeping a single row per CDR3 protein. The sample yields 400,000 to 500,000 distinct CDR3 sequences, 13% to 15% seen once. The hyperthyroidism patients had all been newly diagnosed, and their disease duration was under 2 months. Their ages ranged from 18 to 65 years. This CDR3 contains 14 residues. Losses at the gene ends were 8 bases for V and 5 bases for J; bases not matched to a gene: 9. The sample belongs to a study of T cells in Graves' hyperthyroidism and ophthalmopathy.

The specimen was blood. The TCR was taken from a woman between 18 and 29 years old with Graves' hyperthyroidism. The V gene is TRBV12-3 or TRBV12-4, the J gene TRBJ2-5, with 9 nucleotides matching TRBD2. Written as DNA, the CDR3 is TGTGCCAGCGTGTCCGGGACTAGCCAGGAGACCCAGTACTTC. The encoded protein is CASVSGTSQETQYF.